These 21 T cell receptor beta chains originate from one sample sequenced in a study of blood T cell repertoires in COVID-19. Clones were read by immunoSEQ multiplex PCR, and TCRdb kept only the in-frame ones, dropping some. This table has 130,000 to 150,000 clones, roughly 80% appearing once. Material: peripheral blood. The origin of the receptors is a man between 65 and 85 years old who had recovered from COVID-19.

The chain recombines TRBV3-1 (or the pseudogene TRBV3-2) with TRBJ1-1, with TRBD1 as a possible D gene (6 bases). Trimming cost V 3 bases and J 6 bases, with 11 bases left between them. The CDR3 has 13 amino acids. Germline V lookup: CDR1 LGHDT, CDR2 YNNKEL (reference sequence). DNA of the CDR3: TGTGCCAGCAGCCAGAAGGGGGGGGCTGAAGCTTTCTTT. It specifies CASSQKGGAEAFF.

This clone was found once. The chain couples TRBV3-1 (or the pseudogene TRBV3-2) to TRBJ1-4; D might be TRBD1 (6 bases). The germline CDR1 and CDR2 sequences are LGHDT and YNNKEL (reference sequence). Trimming removed 2 bases at V and 3 bases at J, with 7 bases between. The CDR3 covers 14 residues. For the CDR3, the DNA is TGTGCCAGCAGCCAAAGACAGGCTAATGAAAAACTGTTTTTT. Its protein is CASSQRQANEKLFF.

CDR3 coding DNA: TGTGCCAGCAGCCCATCACATCTAGCGGGAGGGCGCTACGAGCAGTACTTC. Translating gives CASSPSHLAGGRYEQYF. The chain employs TRBV11-2 and TRBJ2-7; 12 nucleotides line up with TRBD2. This CDR3 region has 17 residues. Germline V gives CDR1 SGHAT, CDR2 FQNNGV. Germline trimming cut 5 bases from V and 3 bases from J; bases unmatched to any gene: 11.

This clone was seen more than once but under ten times. Different DNA sequences within this sample yield the same CDR3. This chain uses TRBV4-1 with TRBJ1-2; the D is unclear. CDR3 length: 14 amino acids. The germline V gene has CDR1 MGHRA and CDR2 YSYEKL. Trimming cost V 3 bases and J 4 bases, with 12 bases left between them. The CDR3 DNA reads TGCGCCAGCAGCCATCCACTACTTAGCTATGGCTACACCTTC. Its translation is CASSHPLLSYGYTF.

The sample holds one count of this clone. The chain combines TRBV2 with TRBJ2-1; D is perhaps TRBD2 (6 bases). V dropped 9 bases and J dropped 11 bases, with 17 bases sitting between them. This CDR3 comprises 12 residues. Germline assignment: CDR1 SNHLY and CDR2 FYNNEI. The CDR3 region is CARGGVERKQFF. CDR3 bases: TGTGCCAGGGGCGGGGTCGAGCGGAAGCAGTTCTTC. The whole variable domain, filled in from reference TRBV2 and TRBJ2-1, reads EPEVTQTPSHQVTQMGQEVILRCVPISNHLYFYWYRQILGQKVEFLVSFYNNEISEKSEIFDDQFSVERPDGSNFTLKIRSTKLEDSAMYFCARGGVERKQFFGPGTRLTVL.

This chain joins TRBV19 and TRBJ1-5; TRBD1 is a possible D gene (5 bases). Germline CDR1 is LNHDA and CDR2 is SQIVND (reference sequence). V gave up 5 bases and J gave up 6 bases, with 11 bases separating them. CDR3 length: 13 amino acids. CDR3 amino acids: CASSDSSGQPQHF. The DNA for the CDR3 is TGTGCCAGTAGTGACAGTAGCGGTCAGCCCCAGCATTTT.

Here the CDR3 DNA reads TGTGCCAGCTCATCCACAGGGCCCGAAGGCTACACCTTC. It codes for CASSSTGPEGYTF. The chain recombines TRBV18 with TRBJ1-2; D perhaps matches TRBD1 (6 bases). Germline CDR1 KGHSH, CDR2 LQKENI. This CDR3 contains 13 residues. Trimming pared 5 bases from V and 8 bases from J, leaving 15 bases between.

The rearrangement joins TRBV19 to TRBJ2-7, with 8 bases aligning to TRBD1. The CDR3 spans 15 residues. The junction had 9 bases not matched to a gene; V was cut back by 5 bases and J by 3 bases. The germline CDR1 and CDR2 sequences are LNHDA and SQIVND (reference sequence). The CDR3 nucleotides read TGTGCCAGTAGTGGCCGGGACAGGCCCCACTACGAGCAGTACTTC. Amino acids: CASSGRDRPHYEQYF.

The gene calls are TRBV6-2 or TRBV6-3 and TRBJ2-1; D might be TRBD2 (5 bases). The V and J ends lost 0 bases and 10 bases respectively, with 13 bases between them. The CDR3 consists of 14 residues. CDR1 and CDR2 from the germline V gene are MNHEY and SVGEGT. CDR3 protein: CASSYSPPEVEQFF. CDR3 bases: TGTGCCAGCAGTTACTCTCCCCCGGAGGTGGAGCAGTTCTTC.

This rearrangement joins TRBV11-2 to TRBJ2-1, with a weak D call TRBD2 (5 bases). CDR1 SGHAT and CDR2 FQNNGV come from the germline V gene. V was shortened by 0 bases and J by 7 bases, with 16 bases between the two germline ends. The CDR3 has 16 amino acids. The CDR3 sequence: CASSLDLLGGQNEQFF. The CDR3 bases are TGTGCCAGCAGCTTAGATTTGCTAGGAGGTCAGAATGAGCAGTTCTTC.

This clone was picked up one time. The rearrangement joins TRBV7-8 to TRBJ1-5; 8 nucleotides line up with TRBD1. Germline CDR1 and CDR2: SGHVS and FQNEAQ. V lost 5 bases, J lost 5 bases, and 8 bases stayed unmatched. CDR3 length equals 15 residues. The CDR3 here is CASSPQTGVDQPQHF. As DNA, the CDR3 is TGTGCCAGCAGCCCACAGACAGGGGTTGATCAGCCCCAGCATTTT.

This clone was found a few times. V is TRBV20-1 and J is TRBJ2-7; a possible D gene is TRBD2 (7 bases). V gave up 4 bases and J gave up 6 bases, with 13 bases separating them. This CDR3 contains 12 residues. CDR1 is DFQATT and CDR2 is SNEGSKA in the germline V gene (reference sequence). The CDR3 sequence: CSATEGGAEQYF. The CDR3 coding sequence is TGCAGTGCTACTGAGGGGGGGGCCGAGCAGTACTTC.

The V call is TRBV9, the J call TRBJ1-6; D possibly corresponds to TRBD1 (5 bases). Per germline, CDR1 SGDLS and CDR2 YYNGEE. The CDR3 loop spans 13 amino acids. The V and J ends lost 0 bases and 7 bases respectively, with 5 bases between them. CDR3 DNA: TGTGCCAGCAGCGTAGAGGGGAATTCACCCCTCCACTTT. Residues: CASSVEGNSPLHF. The full variable domain, its missing parts supplied by reference TRBV9 and TRBJ1-6, is DSGVTQTPKHLITATGQRVTLRCSPRSGDLSVYWYQQSLDQGLQFLIQYYNGEERAKGNILERFSAQQFPDLHSELNLSSLELGDSALYFCASSVEGNSPLHFGNGTRLTVT.

This clone appeared a single time. J is TRBJ1-1 and V is TRBV7-9; D remains unclear. V shed 5 bases and J shed 1 base, with 11 bases lying between them. In germline, CDR1 is SEHNR, CDR2 FQNEAQ (reference sequence). The CDR3 is 14 amino acids. The CDR3 sequence is CASSGRSGNTEAFF. The DNA of the CDR3 is TGTGCCAGCAGCGGCCGCTCGGGGAACACTGAAGCTTTCTTT.

This chain connects TRBV20-1 to TRBJ2-7; perhaps TRBD2 as D (6 bases). The V and J ends lost 7 bases and 4 bases respectively, with 11 bases between them. CDR3 length equals 11 residues. Germline loops: CDR1 DFQATT, CDR2 SNEGSKA (reference sequence). CDR3 protein: CSGLAGYEQYF. CDR3 sequence (DNA): TGCAGTGGCCTGGCGGGGTACGAGCAGTACTTC.

This clone was counted once. The rearrangement uses TRBV30 and TRBJ2-7, with 12 positions matching TRBD2. Germline lookup yields CDR1 GTSNPN and CDR2 SVGIG (reference sequence). V dropped 1 base and J dropped 4; count of bases not matched to a gene: 14. The CDR3 spans 18 residues. This CDR3 reads CAWSALPSWTSGIYEQYF. DNA for the CDR3: TGTGCCTGGAGTGCCCTTCCCTCATGGACTAGCGGGATATACGAGCAGTACTTC.

The gene calls are TRBV10-3 and TRBJ1-6; 10 nucleotides agree with TRBD1. The CDR3 is 14 residues long. CDR1 is ENHRY, CDR2 SYGVKD, per germline. The V segment lost 3 bases and the J segment 8 bases; nucleotides outside the gene matches: 1. The CDR3 is CAISDGTGDSPLHF. Here the CDR3 DNA reads TGTGCCATCAGTGACGGGACAGGGGATTCACCCCTCCACTTT.

The chain is built from TRBV18 and TRBJ2-1, with TRBD2 matching over 13 bases. The V gene's germline CDR1 is KGHSH and CDR2 LQKENI. This CDR3 is built from 18 residues. The V and J ends lost 3 bases and 5 bases, in that order; junction bases with no gene match: 10. CDR3 region: CASSPLGLAGNGNNEQFF. The CDR3 coding sequence is TGTGCCAGCTCACCCCTGGGACTAGCGGGAAATGGAAACAATGAGCAGTTCTTC.

The CDR3 here is CASSLGPAGTDTQYF. CDR3 bases: TGTGCCAGCAGCTTGGGCCCAGCGGGAACGGATACGCAGTATTTT. The chain recombines TRBV5-4 with TRBJ2-3; 7 nucleotides match TRBD2. The CDR3 totals 15 residues. In germline, CDR1 is SGHNT, CDR2 YYREEE (reference sequence). Losses at the gene ends were 0 bases for V and 6 bases for J; bases not matched to a gene: 7. Full variable domain (missing parts from reference TRBV5-4 and TRBJ2-3): ETGVTQSPTHLIKTRGQQVTLRCSSQSGHNTVSWYQQALGQGPQFIFQYYREEENGRGNFPPRFSGLQFPNYSSELNVNALELDDSALYLCASSLGPAGTDTQYFGPGTRLTVL.

The chain employs TRBV6-5 and TRBJ2-1, with TRBD2 matching over 7 bases. The CDR3 runs 13 residues. Germline assignment: CDR1 MNHEY and CDR2 SVGAGI. Trimming cost V 6 bases and J 6 bases; bases outside gene matches: 5. The CDR3 DNA reads TGTGCCAGCAGAGTAGCGGGCCTCAATGAGCAGTTCTTC. Translated, it gives CASRVAGLNEQFF.

The CDR3: CASSPLAGEIQETQYF. The CDR3 region has the DNA TGCGCCAGCAGCCCGCTAGCGGGAGAGATCCAAGAGACCCAGTACTTC. The chain recombines TRBV5-1 with TRBJ2-5; 10 nucleotides agree with TRBD2. V shed 4 bases and J 1 base; nucleotides not matched to a gene: 7. In germline, CDR1 is SGHRS, CDR2 YFSETQ. The CDR3 is 16 amino acids.